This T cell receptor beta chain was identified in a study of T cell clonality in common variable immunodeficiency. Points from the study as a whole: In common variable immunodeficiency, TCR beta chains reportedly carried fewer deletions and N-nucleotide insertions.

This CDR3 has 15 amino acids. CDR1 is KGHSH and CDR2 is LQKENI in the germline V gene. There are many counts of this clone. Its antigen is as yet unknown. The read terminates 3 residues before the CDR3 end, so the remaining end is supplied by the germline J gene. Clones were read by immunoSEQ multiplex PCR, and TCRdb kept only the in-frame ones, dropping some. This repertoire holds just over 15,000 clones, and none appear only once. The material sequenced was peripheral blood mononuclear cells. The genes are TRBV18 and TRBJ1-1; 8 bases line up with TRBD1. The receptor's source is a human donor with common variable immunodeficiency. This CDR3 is CFSSPGQGSSPEAFF. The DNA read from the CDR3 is TGTTTCAGCTCACCAGGACAGGGATCATCCCCTGAA.